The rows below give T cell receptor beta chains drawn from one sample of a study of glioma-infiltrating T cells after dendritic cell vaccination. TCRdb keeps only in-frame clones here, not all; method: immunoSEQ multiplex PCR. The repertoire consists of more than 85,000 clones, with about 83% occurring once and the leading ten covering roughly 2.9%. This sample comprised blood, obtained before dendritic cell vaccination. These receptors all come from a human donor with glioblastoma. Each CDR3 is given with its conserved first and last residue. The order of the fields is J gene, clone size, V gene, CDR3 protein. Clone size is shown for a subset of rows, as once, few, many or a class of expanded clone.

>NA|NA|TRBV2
CASSRGPSLSYEQYF
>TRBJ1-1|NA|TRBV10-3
CAISTAGQNREAFF
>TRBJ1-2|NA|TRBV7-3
CASTSPGQGVAGYTF
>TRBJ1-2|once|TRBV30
CAWSVDRGQGGYTF
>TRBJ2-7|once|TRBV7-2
CASRAGIYYEQYF
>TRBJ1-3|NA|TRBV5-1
CASSFGTGKRAGNTIYF
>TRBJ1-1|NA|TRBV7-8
CASSLGQGTEAFF
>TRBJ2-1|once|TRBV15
CATHAAPGGSYNEQFF
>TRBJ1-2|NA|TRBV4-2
CASSQDAGASGYGYTF
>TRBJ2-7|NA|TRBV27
CASSWFRDRGNEQYF
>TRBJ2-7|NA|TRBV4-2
CASSQEGGTGAPYEQYF
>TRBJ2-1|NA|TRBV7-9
CASSFLTAQFF
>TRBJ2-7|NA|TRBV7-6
CASSLYGRPYEQYF
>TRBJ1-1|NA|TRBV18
CASSPPGQVSEAFF
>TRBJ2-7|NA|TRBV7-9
CASSGGGQYEQYF
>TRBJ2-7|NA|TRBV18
CASSPLTGYDTYEQYF
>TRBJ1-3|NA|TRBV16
CASSQSPGGNTIYF
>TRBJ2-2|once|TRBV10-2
CASSARDRRNTGELFF
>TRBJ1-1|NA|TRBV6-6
CASSLLTGLYEAFF
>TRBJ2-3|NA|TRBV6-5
CASTLDRGDTQYF
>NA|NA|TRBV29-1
CSALKGMGGPYEQYF
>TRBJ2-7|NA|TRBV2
CASSEGGGKYYEQYF